Below, 25 T cell receptor beta chains from the same sample are listed, as sequenced in a study of regulatory T cells in long-lasting Graves disease. Documented time point: newly diagnosed GD, antithyroid drugs for less than 3 months. After RNA was extracted from PBMCs, the TCR library was made from it. Researchers made TCR beta libraries by using iRepertoire HTBI primers and running Arm-PCR on CDR3 regions. TCRdb redid the calling of the multiplex PCR reads with MiXCR, one entry per CDR3 protein. The data contain 350,000 to 400,000 distinct CDR3 sequences, roughly 15% of them seen just once; the ten biggest clones take up around 21%. This sample was shared with a second study, whose subject was T cells in Graves' hyperthyroidism and ophthalmopathy.

Sample: peripheral blood mononuclear cells (PBMCs), taken at new diagnosis, from a patient treated with antithyroid drugs. The receptors were gathered from a woman younger than 30 with Graves disease.

This clonotype has ten or more counts. One end of the junction fails to match germline, which may point to a read error. V usage is TRBV5-1 and J usage is TRBJ2-3; 8 positions agree with TRBD1. Looked up from germline, CDR1 is SGHRS and CDR2 is YFSETQ. The CDR3 covers 16 residues. The CDR3 spells CASSLAGGVGTDTQYF. CDR3 nucleotides: TGTGCCAGCAGCTTGGCAGGGGGCGTTGGGACAGATACGCAGTATTTT.

The V and J genes are TRBV10-2 and TRBJ1-3; D is unclear. V was shortened by 3 bases and J by 4 bases, with 19 bases between the two germline ends. Germline loops: CDR1 WSHSY, CDR2 SAAADI. The CDR3 covers 17 residues. As DNA, the CDR3 is TGCGCCAGCAGTGACCGCTGGGCCCAAGTGAAAGGAAACACCATATATTTT. As protein: CASSDRWAQVKGNTIYF.

In this sample, this clonotype turned up many times. V and J are TRBV12-3 or TRBV12-4 and TRBJ1-1; D unclear. The ends were cut back, 3 bases at V and 0 bases at J, with 8 bases in the middle. The CDR3 extends over 14 amino acids. CDR3 sequence: CASSFTGMNTEAFF. The CDR3 nucleotides read TGTGCCAGCAGTTTCACGGGAATGAACACTGAAGCTTTCTTT.

This clonotype was seen only a few times. V and J are TRBV20-1 and TRBJ2-6; tentatively, D is TRBD1 or TRBD2 (6 bases each). V lost 6 bases to trimming and J lost 1 base, with 25 bases between them. This CDR3 has 19 residues. CDR1 and CDR2 (germline): DFQATT, SNEGSKA (reference sequence). The CDR3 loop reads CSAHPVEGGSGSGANVLTF. The CDR3 coding sequence is TGCAGTGCCCATCCAGTCGAGGGGGGCTCAGGGTCTGGGGCCAACGTCCTGACTTTC.

This clonotype showed up just once. Relative to the germline gene, one junction end is altered; a read error may explain this. The chain recombines TRBV27 with TRBJ1-1; D unclear. Germline V CDR1 and CDR2: MNHEY, SMNVEV (reference sequence). This CDR3 contains 15 residues. The CDR3 bases are TGTGCCAGCAGCTTATCGCGGGGTGGGGACACTGAAGCTTTCTTT. It yields the protein CASSLSRGGDTEAFF.

This clonotype was found many times. This chain joins TRBV3-1 and TRBJ1-1; D is uncertain. V was pared by 4 bases and J by 7 bases, with 13 bases between. The germline V gene has CDR1 LGHDT and CDR2 YNNKEL (reference sequence). The CDR3 has 13 amino acids. The CDR3 is CASSPRPGGEAFF. As DNA, the CDR3 is TGTGCCAGCAGCCCAAGGCCCGGCGGTGAAGCTTTCTTT. The variable domain in full, with the rest retrieved from reference TRBV3-1 and TRBJ1-1, is DTAVSQTPKYLVTQMGNDKSIKCEQNLGHDTMYWYKQDSKKFLKIMFSYNNKELIINETVPNRFSPKSPDKAHLNLHINSLELGDSAVYFCASSPRPGGEAFFGQGTRLTVV.

This clonotype was detected ten times or more. The chain carries TRBV5-1 and TRBJ2-1; 7 bases align to TRBD2. The CDR3 runs 18 residues. The V gene end was trimmed by 6 bases and the J gene end by 0 bases; junction bases not matched to a gene: 15. Germline V lookup: CDR1 SGHRS, CDR2 YFSETQ. This CDR3 reads CASTIGASGLSSYNEQFF. CDR3 nucleotide sequence: TGCGCCAGCACAATCGGGGCTAGCGGCCTAAGCTCCTACAATGAGCAGTTCTTC.

CDR3 in DNA: TGTGCCAGCTCACCCCCCGGGAGGGAATACCCCTACGAGCAGTACTTC. Protein product: CASSPPGREYPYEQYF. The gene calls are TRBV18 and TRBJ2-7; TRBD2 matches at 8 bases. Germline CDR1 and CDR2: KGHSH and LQKENI. This CDR3 is 16 amino acids long. After removal of 3 bases from V and 2 bases from J, the junction contained 9 bases not matched to a gene.

This clonotype was recorded once. The V and J genes are TRBV7-9 and TRBJ1-2; 7 bases agree with TRBD1. This CDR3 spans 13 amino acids. V trimming: 5 bases; J trimming: 14 bases; junction bases outside the gene matches: 14. From germline, CDR1 is SEHNR and CDR2 FQNEAQ (reference sequence). CDR3 DNA sequence: TGTGCCAGCAGCCCAGAGCTCCCTAAGGGACAGACCTTC. Protein: CASSPELPKGQTF. Full variable domain (missing parts from reference TRBV7-9 and TRBJ1-2): DTGVSQNPRHKITKRGQNVTFRCDPISEHNRLYWYRQTLGQGPEFLTYFQNEAQLEKSRLLSDRFSAERPKGSFSTLEIQRTEQGDSAMYLCASSPELPKGQTFGSGTRLTVV.

This clonotype was observed many times. The chain combines TRBV28 with TRBJ2-1; 9 bases map to TRBD1. Germline V CDR1 and CDR2: MDHEN, SYDVKM. J gave up 5 bases and V 2 bases, and 4 bases lay outside the gene matches. This CDR3 comprises 15 residues. This CDR3 is CASSLGTGSHNEQFF. The CDR3 DNA reads as TGTGCCAGCAGTTTAGGGACAGGGTCACACAATGAGCAGTTCTTC.

In regard to this clonotype: The junction differs from germline at one of its ends, possibly a read error. The rearrangement joins TRBV27 to TRBJ2-7, with 13 positions matching TRBD2. This CDR3 spans 16 amino acids. The V gene's germline CDR1 is MNHEY and CDR2 SMNVEV (reference sequence). The DNA of the CDR3 is TGTGGCAGCAGCCGCGGACTAGCGGGAGTCGCATACGAGCAGTACTTC. This translates into CGSSRGLAGVAYEQYF.

The chain joins TRBV24-1 to TRBJ1-1, with D hard to call. V dropped 3 bases and J dropped 0 bases, with 19 bases sitting between them. CDR1 and CDR2 (germline): KGHDR, SFDVKD. The CDR3 has 18 residues. This chain's CDR3 is CATSDPPLRDYMNTEAFF. CDR3 sequence (DNA): TGTGCCACCAGTGATCCCCCTCTGCGAGATTATATGAACACTGAAGCTTTCTTT.

This clonotype was recorded many times. This chain connects TRBV20-1 to TRBJ2-7; no firm D call. Per the germline V gene, CDR1 is DFQATT and CDR2 is SNEGSKA (reference sequence). The CDR3 has 11 amino acids. Trimming took off 3 bases at V and 7 bases at J, with 10 bases between the two ends. The CDR3 nucleotides read TGCAGTGCTAGTAACGCGGTGGAGCAGTACTTC. Its protein is CSASNAVEQYF.

The chain joins TRBV9 to TRBJ1-3; D not certain. Trimming shortened V by 0 bases and J by 2 bases, and 6 bases separated the two germline ends. This CDR3 is built from 14 residues. Germline V gene data show CDR1 as SGDLS and CDR2 as YYNGEE. The CDR3 bases are TGTGCCAGCAGCGTAGTTCCGGCTGGAAACACCATATATTTT. Protein: CASSVVPAGNTIYF.

This clonotype was observed a handful of times. V is TRBV10-1 and J is TRBJ2-7, with a possible D match to TRBD1 (6 bases). Germline V CDR1 and CDR2: WNHNN, SYGVQD (reference sequence). There are 14 residues in the CDR3. Trimming removed 0 bases at V and 4 bases at J, with 10 bases between. CDR3 amino acids: CASSESPQGYEQYF. The CDR3 DNA reads TGCGCCAGCAGTGAGTCCCCTCAGGGGTACGAGCAGTACTTC.

The genes are TRBV6-4 and TRBJ1-1; a weak D match, TRBD1 (6 bases). V lost 7 bases and J lost 4, with 10 bases in between. Looked up from germline, CDR1 is MRHNA and CDR2 is SNTAGT. The CDR3 runs 12 residues. The CDR3 sequence is CASTRGTTEAFF. DNA of the CDR3: TGTGCCAGCACCAGGGGCACCACTGAAGCTTTCTTT.

This clonotype was seen a few times. V gene TRBV7-9 combines with J gene TRBJ2-1; TRBD2 agrees at 7 bases. V dropped 4 bases and J dropped 4; count of bases not matched to a gene: 10. The CDR3 length is 16 residues. Looked up from germline, CDR1 is SEHNR and CDR2 is FQNEAQ (reference sequence). CDR3 sequence: CASSYQAGRGYNEQFF. CDR3 nucleotide sequence: TGTGCCAGCAGCTATCAGGCAGGGAGGGGATACAATGAGCAGTTCTTC.

This chain uses TRBV13 with TRBJ2-1; TRBD2 aligns across 10 bases. With V trimmed by 3 bases and J by 2 bases, 7 bases remained unmatched. From germline, CDR1 is PRHDT and CDR2 FYEKMQ (reference sequence). The CDR3 is made up of 17 amino acids. Here the CDR3 DNA reads TGTGCCAGCAGCTTCGGGACTAGCGACATTACCTACAATGAGCAGTTCTTC. This gives the protein CASSFGTSDITYNEQFF.

This clonotype has only a few counts. The DNA of the CDR3 is TGTGCCAGCAGTTACTCGGTGCAGGGAGGCCGTGGTTCACCCCTCCACTTT. It is translated as CASSYSVQGGRGSPLHF. The chain links TRBV6-6 to TRBJ1-6; TRBD1 is a possible D gene (5 bases). The CDR3 spans 17 residues. CDR1 is MNHNY, CDR2 SVGAGI, per germline (reference sequence). The germline V and J ends were trimmed by 0 bases and 9 bases, with 18 bases remaining between them.

The chain carries TRBV2 and TRBJ2-3, with 9 bases that match TRBD1. Trimming at V came to 10 bases and at J to 5 bases, leaving 10 bases not matched to a gene. The V gene's germline CDR1 is SNHLY and CDR2 FYNNEI. The CDR3 extends over 14 amino acids. The CDR3 reads CANKQGASGDTQYF. CDR3 nucleotides: TGTGCCAACAAACAGGGGGCATCGGGAGATACGCAGTATTTT.

The table lists this clonotype with a few counts. The V gene is TRBV20-1, the J gene TRBJ2-1; no clear D. The CDR3 spans 16 residues. The germline gives CDR1 DFQATT, CDR2 SNEGSKA (reference sequence). V lost 0 bases, J lost 0 bases, and 12 bases lay in between. In DNA form, the CDR3 reads TGCAGTGCTAGAGATCTGGCCGCTAACTCCTACAATGAGCAGTTCTTC. It encodes CSARDLAANSYNEQFF.

The chain combines TRBV9 with TRBJ2-5; 13 bases line up with TRBD2. The J segment lost 5 bases and the V segment lost 3 bases, leaving 10 bases of the junction unmatched. Germline-derived CDR1 and CDR2 are SGDLS and YYNGEE. The CDR3 loop spans 17 amino acids. CDR3 nucleotide sequence: TGTGCCAGCAGCGGGGGGGCACTAGCGGGGGGGTTGGAGACCCAGTACTTC. Its protein is CASSGGALAGGLETQYF.

This sequence joins TRBV20-1 and TRBJ1-4; D gene unclear. The CDR3 is made up of 15 amino acids. Trimming shortened V by 1 base and J by 4 bases, and 13 bases separated the two germline ends. Germline V gives CDR1 DFQATT, CDR2 SNEGSKA (reference sequence). This CDR3 is CSARVSPWGNEKLFF. The CDR3 region has the DNA TGCAGTGCTAGAGTAAGCCCCTGGGGTAATGAAAAACTGTTTTTT.

This clonotype was counted many times. The chain has TRBV5-5 and TRBJ2-5, with D unclear. The germline V and J ends were trimmed by 4 bases and 2 bases, with 9 bases remaining between them. Per the germline V gene, CDR1 is SGHKS and CDR2 is YYEKEE (reference sequence). The CDR3 has 13 amino acids. The CDR3 DNA reads TGTGCCAGCAGCGTCCGCGTACAAGAGACCCAGTACTTC. Amino acids: CASSVRVQETQYF.

J is TRBJ2-2 and V is TRBV7-9, with 7 nucleotides matching TRBD2. CDR3 length: 18 amino acids. The junction had 8 bases not matched to a gene; V was cut back by 1 base and J by 0 bases. The germline gives CDR1 SEHNR, CDR2 FQNEAQ (reference sequence). The CDR3 sequence is CASSLGFASGTNTGELFF. The DNA for the CDR3 is TGTGCCAGCAGCTTAGGTTTTGCTAGCGGAACGAACACCGGGGAGCTGTTTTTT.